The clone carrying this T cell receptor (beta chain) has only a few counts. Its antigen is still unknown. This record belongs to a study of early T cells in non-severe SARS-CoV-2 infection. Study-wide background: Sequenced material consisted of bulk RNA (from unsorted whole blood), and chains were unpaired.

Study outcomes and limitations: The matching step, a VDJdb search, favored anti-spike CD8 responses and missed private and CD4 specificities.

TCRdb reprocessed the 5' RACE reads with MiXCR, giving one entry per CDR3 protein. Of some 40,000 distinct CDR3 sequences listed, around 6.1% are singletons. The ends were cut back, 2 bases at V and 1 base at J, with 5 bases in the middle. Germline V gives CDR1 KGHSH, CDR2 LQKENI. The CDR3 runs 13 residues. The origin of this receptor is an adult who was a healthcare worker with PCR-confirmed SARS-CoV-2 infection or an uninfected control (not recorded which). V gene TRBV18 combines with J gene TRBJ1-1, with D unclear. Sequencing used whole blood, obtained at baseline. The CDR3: CASSPVENTEAFF. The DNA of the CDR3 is TGTGCCAGCTCACCAGTAGAGAACACTGAAGCTTTCTTT.